The entry below gives a single T cell receptor (beta chain) sequence along with its context. This entry belongs to a study of shared T cell receptors in the human thymus. This CDR3 comprises 14 residues. Trimming shortened V by 7 bases and J by 7 bases, and 19 bases separated the two germline ends. Germline CDR1 is MNHEY and CDR2 is SVGAGI. The repertoire was sequenced with immunoSEQ multiplex PCR; TCRdb's copy has only in-frame clones and lacks some. The sample includes about 730,000 clones, 75% to 90% seen only once; the top ten take approximately 0.01%. The sample was also linked to a second study, of human thymus T cells. That study reports: Resections removed during corrective heart surgery provided the thymus tissue used. Use of V and J genes seemed skewed within the thymic and blood repertoires.

The rearrangement uses TRBV6-5 and TRBJ1-2, with D perhaps TRBD1 (6 bases). The source is a girl less than two years old with a congenital heart defect. The material sequenced was thymocytes. CDR3 sequence reads: CASNSPQQGIGYTF. CDR3 in DNA: TGTGCCAGCAACAGTCCACAACAGGGAATTGGCTACACCTTC.